There are a few counts of the clone carrying this T cell receptor beta chain. Its antigen remains unidentified. Investigators isolated RNA and reverse transcribed it into cDNA to act as the sequencing template. Data came from immunoSEQ multiplex PCR; TCRdb stores just in-frame clones and leaves some out. The sample carries 150,000 or so clones, 45% to 60% recorded once. This sample is drawn from a study of CD8+ T cells in alopecia areata. Overall study findings and caveats: Compared with mice, patients displayed less clear TCR sharing, possibly for HLA-related reasons. Clonality in lesional scalp, especially alopecia totalis/universalis, exceeded that of normal scalp. Both scalp clonality and the expanded CD8+ clones among the top 100 showed a significant decrease with tofacitinib.

The treatment here: oral pan-JAK inhibitor, 5-10 mg twice daily. Lesional scalp punch biopsies and peripheral blood were collected from alopecia areata patients. Sequencing used CD8+ T cells sorted from blood, obtained at week 4, from a patient treated with tofacitinib. The sequence was collected from a human donor with alopecia areata.

CDR3 residues: CSGWGGRTDTQYF. The CDR3 DNA follows: TGCAGCGGGTGGGGCGGGCGCACAGATACGCAGTATTTT. The rearrangement links TRBV29-1 to TRBJ2-3; D is possibly TRBD1 or TRBD2 (5 bases each). The CDR3 covers 13 residues. Germline CDR1 and CDR2: SQVTM and ANQGSEA. V was shortened by 7 bases and J by 1 base, with 12 bases between the two germline ends.